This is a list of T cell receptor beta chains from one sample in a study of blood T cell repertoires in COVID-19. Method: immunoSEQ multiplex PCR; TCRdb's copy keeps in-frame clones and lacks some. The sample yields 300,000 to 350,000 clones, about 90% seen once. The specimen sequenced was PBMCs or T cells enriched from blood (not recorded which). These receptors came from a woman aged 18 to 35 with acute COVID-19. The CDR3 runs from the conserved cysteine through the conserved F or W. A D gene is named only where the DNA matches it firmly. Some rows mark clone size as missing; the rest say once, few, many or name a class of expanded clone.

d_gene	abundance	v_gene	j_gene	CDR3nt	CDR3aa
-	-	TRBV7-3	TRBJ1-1	TGTGCCAGCAGTACGGACAGGAACACTGAAGCTTTCTTT	CASSTDRNTEAFF
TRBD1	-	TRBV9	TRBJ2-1	TGTGCCAGCAGCCCGTTGGTGGGACAGGTGGTCGATGAGCAGTTCTTC	CASSPLVGQVVDEQFF
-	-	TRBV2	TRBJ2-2	TGTGCCAGCAGTGAAGCCGGGACTGGGGTTGAGTTTTTT	CASSEAGTGVEFF
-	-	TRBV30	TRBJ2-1	TGTGCCTGGAGACCCGGGACATACAATGAGCAGTTCTTC	CAWRPGTYNEQFF
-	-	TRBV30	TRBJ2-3	TGTGCCTGGACCGCCGGGGATACGCAGTATTTT	CAWTAGDTQYF
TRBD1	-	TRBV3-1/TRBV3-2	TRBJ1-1	TGTGCCAGCAGCCAGAGGGGGACAGGGATCACTGAAGCTTTCTTT	CASSQRGTGITEAFF
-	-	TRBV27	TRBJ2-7	TGTGCCAGCAGTTACTCGAGCTCCTACGAGCAGTACTTC	CASSYSSSYEQYF
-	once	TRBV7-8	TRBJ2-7	TGTGCCAGCAGCTCCCTCCCTAGCGCACCCTACGAGCAGTACTTC	CASSSLPSAPYEQYF
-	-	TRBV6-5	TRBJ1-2	TGTGCCAGCAGTTCACCCAGGGCAAGAGTCTATGGCTACACCTTC	CASSSPRARVYGYTF
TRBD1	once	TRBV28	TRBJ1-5	TGTGCCAGCAGTTTAAGACAGGGTATTAGTCAGCCCCAGCATTTT	CASSLRQGISQPQHF